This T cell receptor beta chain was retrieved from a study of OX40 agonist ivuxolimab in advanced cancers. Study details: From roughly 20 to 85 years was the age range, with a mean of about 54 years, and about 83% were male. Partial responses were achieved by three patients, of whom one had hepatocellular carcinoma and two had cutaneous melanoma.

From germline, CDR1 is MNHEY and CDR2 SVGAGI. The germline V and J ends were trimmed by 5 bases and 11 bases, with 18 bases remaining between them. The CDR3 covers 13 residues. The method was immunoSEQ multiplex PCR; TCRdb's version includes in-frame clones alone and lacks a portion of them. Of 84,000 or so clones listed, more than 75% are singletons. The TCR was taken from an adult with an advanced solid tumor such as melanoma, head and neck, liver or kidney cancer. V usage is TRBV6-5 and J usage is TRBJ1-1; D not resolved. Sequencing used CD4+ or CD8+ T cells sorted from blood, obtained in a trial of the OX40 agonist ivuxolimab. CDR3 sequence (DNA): TGTGCCAGCAGTCTTCCCACGCCCTTCGCCGCTTTCTTT. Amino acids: CASSLPTPFAAFF.